A selection of T cell receptor beta chains follows, all from one sample in a study of blood T cell repertoires in COVID-19. The protocol was immunoSEQ multiplex PCR, while the TCRdb copy is restricted to in-frame clones and leaves out a portion. The sample carries 200,000 to 250,000 clones, 75% to 85% recorded once. Material: peripheral blood. The source of these receptors is a human donor in a cohort sampled during active COVID-19. Each CDR3 is given with its conserved first and last residue. Fields, in order: clone size, J gene, D gene, V gene, CDR3 DNA, CDR3 protein. D genes are given only for firm matches. A row's size may be missing; if present it is once, few, many or a size class.

clone size: NA; J gene: TRBJ1-1; D gene: NA; V gene: TRBV2; CDR3 DNA: TGTGCCAGCGGGGGGGACACGAACACTGAAGCTTTCTTT; CDR3 protein: CASGGDTNTEAFF
clone size: NA; J gene: TRBJ2-7; D gene: TRBD1; V gene: TRBV6-5; CDR3 DNA: TGTGCCACCGGGACAGGGGGCTCCTACGAGCAGTACTTC; CDR3 protein: CATGTGGSYEQYF
clone size: NA; J gene: TRBJ1-5; D gene: NA; V gene: TRBV6-6; CDR3 DNA: TGTGCCAGCAGACTCCGGGACACTAGCAATCAGCCCCAGCATTTT; CDR3 protein: CASRLRDTSNQPQHF
clone size: NA; J gene: TRBJ2-1; D gene: NA; V gene: TRBV28; CDR3 DNA: TGTGCCAGCAGTTCCTCCGGGATTGGGTACAATGAGCAGTTCTTC; CDR3 protein: CASSSSGIGYNEQFF
clone size: NA; J gene: TRBJ2-5; D gene: TRBD2; V gene: TRBV5-5; CDR3 DNA: TGTGCCAGCAGCTTGGGATCTAGCGGGGGGGTAGAGACCCAGTACTTC; CDR3 protein: CASSLGSSGGVETQYF
clone size: NA; J gene: TRBJ2-1; D gene: TRBD2; V gene: TRBV6-2/TRBV6-3; CDR3 DNA: TGTGCCAGCAGTTACTCCGGCGGGGGGGTGAGCTCCTACAATGAGCAGTTCTTC; CDR3 protein: CASSYSGGGVSSYNEQFF
clone size: NA; J gene: TRBJ1-4; D gene: TRBD1; V gene: TRBV4-1; CDR3 DNA: TGCGCCAGCAGCCCGACAGGGGACCGGGAAAAACTGTTTTTT; CDR3 protein: CASSPTGDREKLFF
clone size: many; J gene: TRBJ2-7; D gene: NA; V gene: TRBV9; CDR3 DNA: TGTGCCAGCAGCGTAGATTCGTCCTACGAGCAGTACTTC; CDR3 protein: CASSVDSSYEQYF
clone size: NA; J gene: TRBJ2-1; D gene: NA; V gene: TRBV11-2; CDR3 DNA: TGTGCCAGCAGCTTAGGTGCTTGGGCCAGGGTTTATGAGCAGTTCTTC; CDR3 protein: CASSLGAWARVYEQFF
clone size: few; J gene: TRBJ1-2; D gene: NA; V gene: TRBV2; CDR3 DNA: TGTGCCAGCGATAAACTCGTGGCGGCTGACTATGGCTACACCTTC; CDR3 protein: CASDKLVAADYGYTF
clone size: once; J gene: TRBJ2-1; D gene: TRBD2; V gene: TRBV5-1; CDR3 DNA: TGCGCCAGCAGCTTGTCAGCGGGAGGATACAATGAGCAGTTCTTC; CDR3 protein: CASSLSAGGYNEQFF
clone size: NA; J gene: TRBJ2-1; D gene: TRBD2; V gene: TRBV6-1; CDR3 DNA: TGTGCCAGCAGTGGATTAGCGGGAGGGTCAAGATTTGAGCAGTTCTTC; CDR3 protein: CASSGLAGGSRFEQFF
clone size: few; J gene: TRBJ1-1; D gene: NA; V gene: TRBV5-5; CDR3 DNA: TGTGCCAGCAGCTTAACGACAGCTGAAGCTTTCTTT; CDR3 protein: CASSLTTAEAFF
clone size: NA; J gene: TRBJ1-2; D gene: NA; V gene: TRBV30; CDR3 DNA: TGTGCCTGGAGTGTGGGAGGGTATAACTCGGCTTATCTGGACTATGGCTACACCTTC; CDR3 protein: CAWSVGGYNSAYLDYGYTF
clone size: once; J gene: TRBJ2-7; D gene: TRBD1; V gene: TRBV9; CDR3 DNA: TGTGCCAGCAGCGTACACACAGGGGACGAGCAGTACTTC; CDR3 protein: CASSVHTGDEQYF
clone size: once; J gene: TRBJ2-1; D gene: NA; V gene: TRBV25-1; CDR3 DNA: TGTGCCAGCAGTGAATACCGTACAACCGCCTACAATGAGCAGTTCTTC; CDR3 protein: CASSEYRTTAYNEQFF
clone size: NA; J gene: TRBJ1-3; D gene: NA; V gene: TRBV7-9; CDR3 DNA: TGTGCCAGCAGCCCCCCGGGTAACACCATATATTTT; CDR3 protein: CASSPPGNTIYF
clone size: NA; J gene: TRBJ2-7; D gene: TRBD2; V gene: TRBV5-4; CDR3 DNA: TGTGCCAGCAGCTCCGGGGGGGATAAGAGGGAGCAGTACTTC; CDR3 protein: CASSSGGDKREQYF
clone size: NA; J gene: TRBJ1-1; D gene: TRBD1; V gene: TRBV27; CDR3 DNA: TGTGCCAGCAGGGCGACCGGGACAGGGCTCAATGAAGCTTTCTTT; CDR3 protein: CASRATGTGLNEAFF
clone size: NA; J gene: TRBJ2-7; D gene: NA; V gene: TRBV9; CDR3 DNA: TGTGCCAGCAGCGTAGGCTCAGGCTCGCTCGAGCAGTACTTC; CDR3 protein: CASSVGSGSLEQYF
clone size: NA; J gene: TRBJ2-1; D gene: NA; V gene: TRBV3-1/TRBV3-2; CDR3 DNA: TGTGCCAGCAGCCCCCGGGAACTCCACAATGAGCAGTTCTTC; CDR3 protein: CASSPRELHNEQFF
clone size: NA; J gene: TRBJ1-5; D gene: NA; V gene: TRBV6-4; CDR3 DNA: TGTGCCAGCAGCAGCACCAGGGTCTATAGCAATCAGCCCCAGCATTTT; CDR3 protein: CASSSTRVYSNQPQHF
clone size: NA; J gene: TRBJ1-2; D gene: NA; V gene: TRBV27; CDR3 DNA: TGTGCCAGCAGTCCCTCTAGGGGAGGTTATGGCTACACCTTC; CDR3 protein: CASSPSRGGYGYTF
clone size: NA; J gene: TRBJ2-1; D gene: TRBD1; V gene: TRBV11-3; CDR3 DNA: TGTGCCAGCAGCATCGGACAGGGCAACAATGAGCAGTTCTTC; CDR3 protein: CASSIGQGNNEQFF
clone size: NA; J gene: TRBJ2-3; D gene: TRBD1; V gene: TRBV9; CDR3 DNA: TGTGCCAGCAGCGTAGTAGGAGGACAGGGCGGTACGCAGTATTTT; CDR3 protein: CASSVVGGQGGTQYF
clone size: NA; J gene: TRBJ2-6; D gene: TRBD2; V gene: TRBV6-5; CDR3 DNA: TGTGCCAGCCGGGAGGACTCTGGGGCCAACGTCCTGACTTTC; CDR3 protein: CASREDSGANVLTF
clone size: NA; J gene: TRBJ2-3; D gene: NA; V gene: TRBV5-6; CDR3 DNA: TGTGCCAGCAGCTTGACTAGCACAGATACGCAGTATTTT; CDR3 protein: CASSLTSTDTQYF
clone size: NA; J gene: TRBJ2-1; D gene: NA; V gene: TRBV27; CDR3 DNA: TGTGCCAGCAGTTCCCTAGCGCGGGGTGAGCAGTTCTTC; CDR3 protein: CASSSLARGEQFF
clone size: few; J gene: TRBJ1-6; D gene: NA; V gene: TRBV19; CDR3 DNA: TGTGCCACCACATTAAACCGGGACTCAGATTCACCCCTCCACTTT; CDR3 protein: CATTLNRDSDSPLHF
clone size: NA; J gene: TRBJ1-2; D gene: TRBD1; V gene: TRBV11-2; CDR3 DNA: TGTGCCAGCAGCCTCTTGAAGGGGGCGCGTCACTATGGCTACACCTTC; CDR3 protein: CASSLLKGARHYGYTF
clone size: few; J gene: TRBJ1-1; D gene: TRBD1; V gene: TRBV6-6; CDR3 DNA: TGTGCCAGCAGTAGAGGGACAGGGGGAGCTGAAGCTTTCTTT; CDR3 protein: CASSRGTGGAEAFF
clone size: NA; J gene: TRBJ2-7; D gene: NA; V gene: TRBV27; CDR3 DNA: TGTGCCAGCAGTTGGGGGCCCAACTACGAGCAGTACTTC; CDR3 protein: CASSWGPNYEQYF
clone size: once; J gene: TRBJ2-7; D gene: TRBD2; V gene: TRBV5-1; CDR3 DNA: TGCGCCAGCAGCGTCGGTGGTAGCGGGGGAACTTTCTACGAGCAGTACTTC; CDR3 protein: CASSVGGSGGTFYEQYF
clone size: NA; J gene: TRBJ2-7; D gene: TRBD1; V gene: TRBV5-1; CDR3 DNA: TGCGCCAGCAGCTTGGTTCCAACCGGGACAGGGAGTATGTACGAGCAGTACTTC; CDR3 protein: CASSLVPTGTGSMYEQYF
clone size: NA; J gene: TRBJ1-1; D gene: NA; V gene: TRBV12-3/TRBV12-4; CDR3 DNA: TGTGCCAGCAGTTTAGGAGTTACTGAAGCTTTCTTT; CDR3 protein: CASSLGVTEAFF
clone size: NA; J gene: TRBJ1-5; D gene: NA; V gene: TRBV10-3; CDR3 DNA: TGTGCCATCAGTGAGTCTTGGCTAGGCCAGCCCCAGCATTTT; CDR3 protein: CAISESWLGQPQHF
clone size: NA; J gene: TRBJ2-7; D gene: NA; V gene: TRBV5-1; CDR3 DNA: TGCGCCAGCAGAAACATGGAAGCGAGTACCTACGAGCAGTACTTC; CDR3 protein: CASRNMEASTYEQYF
clone size: NA; J gene: TRBJ2-6; D gene: NA; V gene: TRBV29-1; CDR3 DNA: TGCAGCGTTGAACAGAACTCTGGGGCCAACGTCCTGACTTTC; CDR3 protein: CSVEQNSGANVLTF
clone size: NA; J gene: TRBJ2-3; D gene: TRBD1; V gene: TRBV10-3; CDR3 DNA: TGTGCCATCAGTGAGTCTACAGGGGGCGCTTCGGGAACAGATACGCAGTATTTT; CDR3 protein: CAISESTGGASGTDTQYF
clone size: NA; J gene: TRBJ1-6; D gene: NA; V gene: TRBV20-1; CDR3 DNA: TGCAGTGCTAGTGCCAGGGCTAATTCACCCCTCCACTTT; CDR3 protein: CSASARANSPLHF
clone size: NA; J gene: TRBJ1-1; D gene: NA; V gene: TRBV28; CDR3 DNA: TGTGCCAGCAGCTTAAGTGGAGTGACCAGAGCTTTCTTT; CDR3 protein: CASSLSGVTRAFF
clone size: NA; J gene: TRBJ2-3; D gene: NA; V gene: TRBV11-2; CDR3 DNA: TGTGCCAGCGGAGGGATAGCGCGCAATACAGATACGCAGTATTTT; CDR3 protein: CASGGIARNTDTQYF
clone size: once; J gene: TRBJ2-1; D gene: NA; V gene: TRBV7-3; CDR3 DNA: TGTGCCAGCAGCTTAAGCGGGACCAACGTAGATGAGCAGTTCTTC; CDR3 protein: CASSLSGTNVDEQFF
clone size: NA; J gene: TRBJ1-4; D gene: NA; V gene: TRBV4-1; CDR3 DNA: TGCGCCAGCAGCCGTAGGGGGAGGGGTAATGAAAAACTGTTTTTT; CDR3 protein: CASSRRGRGNEKLFF
clone size: NA; J gene: TRBJ2-7; D gene: TRBD1; V gene: TRBV6-5; CDR3 DNA: TGTGCCAGCAGACGACACAGGGGGCCTTACGAGCAGTACTTC; CDR3 protein: CASRRHRGPYEQYF
clone size: NA; J gene: TRBJ1-5; D gene: TRBD1; V gene: TRBV20-1; CDR3 DNA: TGCAGTGCTAGTAGAAGGGACAGGGGGCGCAGCAATCAGCCCCAGCATTTT; CDR3 protein: CSASRRDRGRSNQPQHF
clone size: once; J gene: TRBJ2-5; D gene: TRBD1; V gene: TRBV27; CDR3 DNA: TGTGCCAGCAGTTTATACAGGGGACGAGAAGAGACCCAGTACTTC; CDR3 protein: CASSLYRGREETQYF
clone size: NA; J gene: TRBJ1-2; D gene: NA; V gene: TRBV9; CDR3 DNA: TGTGCCAGCAGCCCGCTGGGGACAAGTAATGGCTACACCTTC; CDR3 protein: CASSPLGTSNGYTF
clone size: NA; J gene: TRBJ2-3; D gene: TRBD2; V gene: TRBV3-1/TRBV3-2; CDR3 DNA: TGTGCCAGCAGCCTACAGACTAGCGGCAACACAGATACGCAGTATTTT; CDR3 protein: CASSLQTSGNTDTQYF
clone size: NA; J gene: TRBJ1-4; D gene: NA; V gene: TRBV5-8; CDR3 DNA: TGTGCCAGCAGCTTCGGACAGTATCCAACTAATGAAAAACTGTTTTTT; CDR3 protein: CASSFGQYPTNEKLFF
clone size: NA; J gene: TRBJ1-1; D gene: NA; V gene: TRBV25-1; CDR3 DNA: TGTGCCAGCAGTGAGCACAACAGGGTCACTGAAGCTTTCTTT; CDR3 protein: CASSEHNRVTEAFF
clone size: NA; J gene: TRBJ2-5; D gene: TRBD2; V gene: TRBV28; CDR3 DNA: TGTGCCAGCAGTTTATGGTCTAGCGGGGGCCAAGAGACCCAGTACTTC; CDR3 protein: CASSLWSSGGQETQYF
clone size: NA; J gene: TRBJ2-1; D gene: TRBD2; V gene: TRBV12-5; CDR3 DNA: TGTGCTAGTATCGGGGGGACTAGCGGCCGAAAAACTAGGTACAATGAGCAGTTCTTC; CDR3 protein: CASIGGTSGRKTRYNEQFF
clone size: NA; J gene: TRBJ2-2; D gene: NA; V gene: TRBV18; CDR3 DNA: TGTGCCAGCTCACAGGGGCCAGTTGGGGAGCTGTTTTTT; CDR3 protein: CASSQGPVGELFF